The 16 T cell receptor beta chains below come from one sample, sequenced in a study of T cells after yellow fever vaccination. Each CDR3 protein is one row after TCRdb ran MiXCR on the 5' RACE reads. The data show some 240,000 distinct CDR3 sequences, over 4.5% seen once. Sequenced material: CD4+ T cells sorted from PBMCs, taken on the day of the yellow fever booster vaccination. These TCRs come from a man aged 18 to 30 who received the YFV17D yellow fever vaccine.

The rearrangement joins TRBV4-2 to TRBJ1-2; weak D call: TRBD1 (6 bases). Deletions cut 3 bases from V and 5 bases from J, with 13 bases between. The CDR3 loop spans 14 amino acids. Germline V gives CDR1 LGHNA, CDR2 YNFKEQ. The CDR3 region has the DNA TGTGCCAGCAGCCAGGGGAACAGGGATTATGGCTACACCTTC. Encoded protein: CASSQGNRDYGYTF.

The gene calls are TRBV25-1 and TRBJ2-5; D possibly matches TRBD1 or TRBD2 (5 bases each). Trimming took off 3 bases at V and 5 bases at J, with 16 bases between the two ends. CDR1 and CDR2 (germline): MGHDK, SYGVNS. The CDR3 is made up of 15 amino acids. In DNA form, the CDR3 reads TGTGCCAGCAGTGATCTAGGGGCCCGCGGGGAGACCCAGTACTTC. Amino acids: CASSDLGARGETQYF.

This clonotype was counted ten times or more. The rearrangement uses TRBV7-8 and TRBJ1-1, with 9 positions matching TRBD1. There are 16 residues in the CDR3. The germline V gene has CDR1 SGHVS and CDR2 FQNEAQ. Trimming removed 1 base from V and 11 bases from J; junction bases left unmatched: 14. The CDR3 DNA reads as TGTGCCAGCAGCTTAGGCCTGGACAGGGGCGCCCCGGCGGCTTTCTTT. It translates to CASSLGLDRGAPAAFF.

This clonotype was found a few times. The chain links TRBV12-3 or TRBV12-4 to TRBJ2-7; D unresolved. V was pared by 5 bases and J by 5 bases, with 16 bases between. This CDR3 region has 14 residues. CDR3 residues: CASSPHSAADEQYF. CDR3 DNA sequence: TGTGCCAGCAGTCCTCACTCGGCGGCGGACGAGCAGTACTTC.

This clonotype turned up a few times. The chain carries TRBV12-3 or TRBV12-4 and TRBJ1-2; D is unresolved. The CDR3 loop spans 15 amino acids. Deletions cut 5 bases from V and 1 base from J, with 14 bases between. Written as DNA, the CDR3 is TGTGCCAGCAGTGCCGACCGAGGATTTAACTATGGCTACACCTTC. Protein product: CASSADRGFNYGYTF.

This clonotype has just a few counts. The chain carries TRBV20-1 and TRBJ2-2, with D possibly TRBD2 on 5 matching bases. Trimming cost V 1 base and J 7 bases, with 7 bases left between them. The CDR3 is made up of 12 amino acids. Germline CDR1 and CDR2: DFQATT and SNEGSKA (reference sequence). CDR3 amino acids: CSARVRGGELFF. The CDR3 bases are TGCAGTGCTAGAGTACGGGGCGGGGAGCTGTTTTTT.

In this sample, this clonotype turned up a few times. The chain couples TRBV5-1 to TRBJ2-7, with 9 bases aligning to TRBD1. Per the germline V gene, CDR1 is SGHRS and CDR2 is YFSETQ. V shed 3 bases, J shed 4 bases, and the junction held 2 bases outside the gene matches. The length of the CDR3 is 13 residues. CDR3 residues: CASSWGTGYEQYV. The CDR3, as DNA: TGCGCCAGCAGCTGGGGGACAGGGTACGAGCAGTACGTC.

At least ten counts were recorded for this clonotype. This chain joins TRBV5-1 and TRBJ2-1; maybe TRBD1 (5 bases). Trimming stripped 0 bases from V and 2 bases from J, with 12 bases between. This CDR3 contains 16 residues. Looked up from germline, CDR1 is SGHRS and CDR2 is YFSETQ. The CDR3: CASSLALAGTYNEQFF. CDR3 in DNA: TGCGCCAGCAGCTTGGCCTTGGCAGGGACCTACAATGAGCAGTTCTTC.

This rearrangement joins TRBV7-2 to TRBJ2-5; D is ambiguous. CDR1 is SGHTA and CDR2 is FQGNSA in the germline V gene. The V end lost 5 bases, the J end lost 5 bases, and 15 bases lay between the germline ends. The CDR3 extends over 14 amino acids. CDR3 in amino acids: CASSPTMRVETQYF. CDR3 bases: TGTGCCAGCAGCCCCACTATGCGCGTGGAGACCCAGTACTTC.

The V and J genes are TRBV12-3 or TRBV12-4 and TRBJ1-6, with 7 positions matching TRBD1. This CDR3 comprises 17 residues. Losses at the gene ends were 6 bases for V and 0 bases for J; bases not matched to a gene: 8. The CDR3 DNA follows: TGTGCCAGCAGAAGAACAGGGGTCAGCTCCTATAATTCACCCCTCCACTTT. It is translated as CASRRTGVSSYNSPLHF.

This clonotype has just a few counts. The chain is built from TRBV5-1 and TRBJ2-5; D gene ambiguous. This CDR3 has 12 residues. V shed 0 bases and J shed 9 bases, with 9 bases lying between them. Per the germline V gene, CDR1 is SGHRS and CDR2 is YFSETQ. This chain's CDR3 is CASSLELEAQYF. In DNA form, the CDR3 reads TGCGCCAGCAGCTTGGAACTGGAAGCCCAGTACTTC.

The CDR3 sequence is CASSIIPGQGNSPLHF. CDR3 DNA: TGTGCCAGTAGTATCATTCCGGGTCAGGGTAATTCACCCCTCCACTTT. V usage is TRBV19 and J usage is TRBJ1-6; a weak D match, TRBD1 (5 bases). This CDR3 contains 16 residues. V lost 3 bases and J 6 bases, leaving 15 bases between the germline ends. CDR1 is LNHDA and CDR2 is SQIVND in the germline V gene (reference sequence).

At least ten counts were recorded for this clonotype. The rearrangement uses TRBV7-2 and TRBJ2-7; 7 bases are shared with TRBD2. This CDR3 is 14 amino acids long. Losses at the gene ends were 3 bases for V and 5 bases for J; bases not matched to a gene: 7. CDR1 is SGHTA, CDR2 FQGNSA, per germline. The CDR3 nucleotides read TGTGCCAGCAGCTTCGGGCGGGGGTACCACGAGCAGTACTTC. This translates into CASSFGRGYHEQYF.

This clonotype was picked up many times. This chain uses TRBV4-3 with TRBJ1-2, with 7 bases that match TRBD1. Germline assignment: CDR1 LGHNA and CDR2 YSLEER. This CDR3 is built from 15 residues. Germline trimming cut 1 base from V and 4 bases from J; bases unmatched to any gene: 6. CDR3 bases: TGCGCCAGCAGCCAAGCTCCACAGGGGACCTATGGCTACACCTTC. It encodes CASSQAPQGTYGYTF.

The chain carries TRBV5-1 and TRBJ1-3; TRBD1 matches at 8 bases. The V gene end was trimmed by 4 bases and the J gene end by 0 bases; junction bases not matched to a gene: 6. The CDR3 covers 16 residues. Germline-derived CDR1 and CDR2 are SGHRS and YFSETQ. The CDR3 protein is CASSTTGALSGNTIYF. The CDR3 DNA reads TGCGCCAGCAGCACGACAGGGGCTCTCTCTGGAAACACCATATATTTT.

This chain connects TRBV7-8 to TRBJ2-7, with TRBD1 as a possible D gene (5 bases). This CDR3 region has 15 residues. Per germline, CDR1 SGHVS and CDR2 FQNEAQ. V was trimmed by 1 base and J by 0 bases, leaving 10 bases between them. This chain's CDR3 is CASSLGGASSYEQYV. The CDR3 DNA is TGTGCCAGCAGCTTAGGTGGGGCCTCCTCCTACGAGCAGTACGTC.